One sample yielded the 6 T cell receptor beta chains listed below, sequenced in a study of blood T cell repertoires in COVID-19 (dated by TCRdb to between 2020 and 2021). Library preparation employed the immunoSEQ multiplex PCR assay. Held by TCRdb, this immuneACCESS table contains in-frame sequences only and omits some clones. Under half of the omission traces to an unresolved V gene where checked; the cause of the rest is unknown. The sample data list 300,000 to 450,000 clones, and 85% to 90% of these were observed just once. The ten biggest clones cover about 1% of the sample. Source material: PBMCs or T cells enriched from blood (not recorded which). Receptors were obtained from a young man who had recovered from COVID-19.

This clone was picked up one time. J is TRBJ2-1 and V is TRBV3-1 (or the pseudogene TRBV3-2); D is perhaps TRBD1 (5 bases). This CDR3 spans 15 amino acids. The V gene lost 4 bases and the J gene lost 4 bases, with 14 bases spanning the gap. CDR1 is LGHDT and CDR2 is YNNKEL in the germline V gene (reference sequence). The CDR3, as DNA: TGTGCCAGCAGCCCCCGTCCCGACAGTTACAATGAGCAGTTCTTC. This translates into CASSPRPDSYNEQFF.

The J gene is TRBJ1-1, the V gene TRBV10-3; no definite D call. This CDR3 comprises 17 residues. V gave up 0 bases and J gave up 1 base, with 15 bases separating them. Germline V gene sequence: CDR1 ENHRY, CDR2 SYGVKD. CDR3 bases: TGTGCCATCAGTGAGTCGACGGGGAGGACGTCGAACACTGAAGCTTTCTTT. Its protein is CAISESTGRTSNTEAFF.

The chain joins TRBV5-1 to TRBJ2-5, with TRBD2 matching 10 bases. CDR3 length equals 14 residues. Per the germline V gene, CDR1 is SGHRS and CDR2 is YFSETQ. V dropped 4 bases and J dropped 2; count of bases not matched to a gene: 2. CDR3 in DNA: TGCGCCAGCAGCCCAGCGGGGGGGCAAGAGACCCAGTACTTC. Its protein is CASSPAGGQETQYF.

V gene TRBV7-3 combines with J gene TRBJ2-2; D gene unclear. Germline CDR1 is SGHTA and CDR2 is FQGTGA. CDR3 length: 16 amino acids. Trimming shortened V by 5 bases and J by 0 bases, and 13 bases separated the two germline ends. The CDR3 DNA follows: TGTGCCAGCAGCCTAGATATGGCCGCGAACACCGGGGAGCTGTTTTTT. Protein: CASSLDMAANTGELFF.

V is TRBV9 and J is TRBJ1-3; D gene ambiguous. The V end was cut by 4 bases, the J end by 0 bases, with 14 bases between. CDR3 length: 16 residues. Germline V CDR1 and CDR2: SGDLS, YYNGEE. The CDR3 reads CASSPAGVYSGNTIYF. CDR3 sequence (DNA): TGTGCCAGCAGCCCAGCCGGGGTTTACTCTGGAAACACCATATATTTT.

The chain uses TRBV11-3 and TRBJ2-7, with D maybe TRBD2 (6 bases). The CDR3 contains 13 residues. CDR1 is SGHNT and CDR2 is YENEEA in the germline V gene. V was pared by 0 bases and J by 6 bases, with 9 bases between. DNA of the CDR3: TGTGCCAGCAGCTTAGATCTCGGGGGCGAGCAGTACTTC. It translates to CASSLDLGGEQYF.